This TCR beta chain was captured in a study of siplizumab effects on memory and regulatory T cells. Measured with immunoSEQ multiplex PCR; TCRdb has only the in-frame clones, and not every one. The table includes some 41,000 clones, around 92% detected once. The specimen was naive CD4+ T cells sorted from blood. This TCR derives from a human donor in good health.

CDR3 coding DNA: TGTGCCAGCAGCCCCGAGACAGGCCTAAATTCACCCCTCCACTTT. This codes for CASSPETGLNSPLHF. The chain joins TRBV5-6 to TRBJ1-6; D perhaps matches TRBD1 (6 bases). Germline CDR1 SGHDT, CDR2 YYEEEE. This CDR3 is 15 amino acids long. Between the trimmed V and J ends, which lost 4 bases and 7 bases, there was a span of 15 bases. Supplemented by reference TRBV5-6 and TRBJ1-6, the full variable domain reads DAGVTQSPTHLIKTRGQQVTLRCSPKSGHDTVSWYQQALGQGPQFIFQYYEEEERQRGNFPDRFSGHQFPNYSSELNVNALLLGDSALYLCASSPETGLNSPLHFGNGTRLTVT.